Listed below are T cell receptor beta chains from one sample, sequenced in a study of early T cells in non-severe SARS-CoV-2 infection. TCRdb reanalysed the 5' RACE reads using MiXCR and keeps one entry per CDR3 protein. The repertoire holds approximately 28,000 distinct CDR3 sequences, with about 4.6% as singletons. The sequencing used whole blood, collected at baseline. The receptor source for this set is an adult who was a healthcare worker with PCR-confirmed SARS-CoV-2 infection or an uninfected control (not recorded which). Both conserved end residues are part of each CDR3. Each record gives: D gene, V gene, clone size, J gene, CDR3 DNA, CDR3 protein. D genes are given only for firm matches. Expanded clones are given a class, and other clones once, few, many or no size at all.

NA,TRBV19,many,TRBJ1-1,TGTGCCAGTAGTCGACTCAGGGTGGTCAACACTGAAGCTTTCTTT,CASSRLRVVNTEAFF
NA,TRBV7-2,many,TRBJ1-4,TGTGCCAGCAGGGAAGGGACGGCAAATGAAAAACTGTTTTTT,CASREGTANEKLFF
TRBD1,TRBV6-2/TRBV6-3,NA,TRBJ1-4,TGTGCCGCCGGGGACAGGGGGGTACCCAGCCATTTT,CAAGDRGVPSHF
NA,TRBV19,many,TRBJ2-1,TGTGCCAGTAGTACCGATTTAGACTGCTCCTTC,CASSTDLDCSF
NA,TRBV12-3/TRBV12-4,many,TRBJ2-2,TGTGCCAGCAGTTTGTGGAACACCGGGGAGCTGTTTTTT,CASSLWNTGELFF
TRBD1,TRBV11-2,many,TRBJ2-6,TGTGCCAGCAGCTCCCCCATGGGACAGGCAAGCTCTGGGGCCAACGTCCTGACTTTC,CASSSPMGQASSGANVLTF
NA,TRBV6-5,many,TRBJ1-2,TGTGCCAGCAGCCTCTATGGCTACACCTTC,CASSLYGYTF
NA,TRBV29-1,many,TRBJ2-7,TGCAGCGTCGAGGACACAGCCGAGCAGTACTTC,CSVEDTAEQYF
TRBD1,TRBV6-5,many,TRBJ1-5,TGTGCCAGCAGTTTCACCTCCGGGACAGGGAATCAGCCCCAGCATTTT,CASSFTSGTGNQPQHF
NA,TRBV7-9,many,TRBJ2-3,TGTGCCAGCAGCTCAAGCGGAACAGATACGCAGTATTTT,CASSSSGTDTQYF
TRBD2,TRBV20-1,many,TRBJ2-1,TGCAGTGGAGCTAGCGGGATGGAGCAGTTCTTC,CSGASGMEQFF
NA,TRBV7-3,many,TRBJ2-1,TGTGCCAGCAGCTTAGGCTCCTACAATGAGCAGTTCTTC,CASSLGSYNEQFF
NA,TRBV7-8,NA,TRBJ2-1,TGTGCCAGCAGCCTCGCCGGGACTGCCAATGAGCAGTTCTTC,CASSLAGTANEQFF
NA,TRBV20-1,many,TRBJ1-5,TGCAGTGCCCCAGGGAGGGGTGAGGGGCCCCAGCATTTT,CSAPGRGEGPQHF
TRBD1,TRBV30,few,TRBJ2-1,TGTGCCTGGAGTACAGGGGGCGCGAGGAGGGGTGAGCAGTTCTTC,CAWSTGGARRGEQFF
NA,TRBV12-3/TRBV12-4,many,TRBJ1-1,TGTGCCAGCAGCTTGAGACGGATGAACACTGAAGCTTTCTTT,CASSLRRMNTEAFF
NA,TRBV19,many,TRBJ1-5,TGTGCCAGTAGTATTAAGACCTATCAGCCCCAGCATTTT,CASSIKTYQPQHF
TRBD2,TRBV29-1,many,TRBJ2-3,TGCAGTACCACCCCTAGCCCGGCGGGGGTAGGGAGCACAGATACGCAGTATTTT,CSTTPSPAGVGSTDTQYF
NA,TRBV28,many,TRBJ1-1,TGTGCCAGCAGTCCTACCCCCACTCCTGAAGCTTTCTTT,CASSPTPTPEAFF
NA,TRBV12-5,many,TRBJ2-7,TGTGCTAGTGGTCAATCCAGGGAAGGCGACGAGCAGTACTTC,CASGQSREGDEQYF
NA,TRBV10-2,many,TRBJ1-1,TGCGCCAGCAGGGCCACTGAAGCTTTCTTT,CASRATEAFF
NA,TRBV7-7,medium-sized,TRBJ2-7,TGTGCTAGCAGCTTAGCTGAGGGGGGCACCTACGAGCAGTACTTC,CASSLAEGGTYEQYF
NA,TRBV30,many,TRBJ1-2,TGTGCCTGGAGTACCCTTCGGGGACAAGCCAACTATGGCTACACCTTC,CAWSTLRGQANYGYTF
NA,TRBV12-3/TRBV12-4,many,TRBJ1-2,TGTGCCAGCAGTCAGGGGAACTATGGCTACACCTTC,CASSQGNYGYTF
TRBD2,TRBV5-5,NA,TRBJ2-5,TGTGCCAGCAGCTCCTATCGCGGGAGCCTGGAGACCCAGTACTTC,CASSSYRGSLETQYF
NA,TRBV7-6,NA,TRBJ1-2,TGTGCCAGCAGCTTGGGCAGGGGATACGGCTACACCTTC,CASSLGRGYGYTF
NA,TRBV12-2,many,TRBJ2-1,TGTCGGCAGTTTTGGAGTGAGCAGTTCTTC,CRQFWSEQFF
TRBD1,TRBV24-1,many,TRBJ1-5,TGTGCCACCAGTGATAGCGGACAGGGTGTGACGGCCCAGCATTTT,CATSDSGQGVTAQHF
NA,TRBV6-2/TRBV6-3,NA,TRBJ1-1,TGTGCCAGCAGAGTCTCCGGGGGGGGCACTGAAGCTTTCTTT,CASRVSGGGTEAFF
NA,TRBV20-1,many,TRBJ1-2,TGCAGTGCCGCCGACGGGGACTATGGCTACACCTTC,CSAADGDYGYTF
TRBD2,TRBV12-3/TRBV12-4,many,TRBJ2-7,TGTGCCAGCAACTATAGGTCTAGCGGCCTTGGGGCCTACGAGCAGTACTTC,CASNYRSSGLGAYEQYF
NA,TRBV29-1,few,TRBJ1-2,TGCAGCGTTCTTCCGGGGCTCTATGGCTACACCTTC,CSVLPGLYGYTF
TRBD2,TRBV29-1,many,TRBJ2-7,TGCAGCGTAATAGCGGGCCCCTCCTACGAGCAGTACTTC,CSVIAGPSYEQYF
NA,TRBV27,many,TRBJ2-7,TGTGCCAGCAGTAAACGGGGCTCCTACGAGCAGTACTTC,CASSKRGSYEQYF
NA,TRBV6-1,many,TRBJ2-2,TGTGCCAGCAGTGAACAGACTGGCGGGGAGCTGTTTTTT,CASSEQTGGELFF
TRBD2,TRBV7-9,many,TRBJ2-1,TGTGCCAGCAGCTTAGCGGGAGGGTACAATGAGCAGTTCTTC,CASSLAGGYNEQFF
NA,TRBV20-1,many,TRBJ2-5,TGCAGTGCAAGGGAGGAGGCCTATATCCAAGAGACCCAGTACTTC,CSAREEAYIQETQYF
NA,TRBV28,NA,TRBJ2-7,TGTGCCAGCAGTTTTAGGGTCTACGAGCAGTACTTC,CASSFRVYEQYF
TRBD2,TRBV20-1,many,TRBJ2-1,TGCAGTGCTAGCGGTAGCGGGAGTGGGAGCTCCTACAATGAGCAGTTCTTC,CSASGSGSGSSYNEQFF
TRBD1,TRBV20-1,NA,TRBJ2-7,TGCAGTGCTCCGACAGGGGGTTCCTACGAGCAGTACTTC,CSAPTGGSYEQYF
NA,TRBV12-3/TRBV12-4,few,TRBJ2-1,TGTGCCAGCACTATAGGACAGCTCAATGAGCAGTTCTTC,CASTIGQLNEQFF
TRBD2,TRBV15,many,TRBJ2-7,TGTGCCACCCGACAAGCGGGGGTTCCCTACGAGCAGTACTTC,CATRQAGVPYEQYF
TRBD1,TRBV7-9,many,TRBJ2-7,TGTGCCAGCAGCCCTACAGACAGGGGCTACGAGCAGTACTTC,CASSPTDRGYEQYF
TRBD1,TRBV19,many,TRBJ2-3,TGTGCCAGTACGCAGACAGGGGGCTTAGATACGCAGTATTTT,CASTQTGGLDTQYF
TRBD1,TRBV12-3/TRBV12-4,many,TRBJ2-7,TGTGCCACCGGGACAGGGGTATACGAGCAGTACTTC,CATGTGVYEQYF
NA,TRBV5-5,many,TRBJ2-1,TGTGCCAGCAGCTTGGACCTAGCGAGTGAGCAGTTCTTC,CASSLDLASEQFF
NA,TRBV11-2,many,TRBJ2-5,TGTGCCAGCAGCTGGATGCAAGGACAAGAGACCCAGTACTTC,CASSWMQGQETQYF
NA,TRBV25-1,many,TRBJ2-7,TGTGCCAGCAGTGCTTGGAACAGGGTGAATTTAGAGCAGTACTTC,CASSAWNRVNLEQYF
NA,TRBV19,many,TRBJ2-1,TGTGCCAGTACCACAACCCCCCGGGGAGAGCAGTTCTTC,CASTTTPRGEQFF
NA,TRBV6-1,many,TRBJ1-1,TGTGCCAGCAGTGAAGCAATGGGTGCTTGGAGGACTGAAGCTTTCTTT,CASSEAMGAWRTEAFF
NA,TRBV3-1,many,TRBJ2-2,TGTGCCAGCAGCCAAGAAGGCGGGATAACCGGGGAGCTGTTTTTT,CASSQEGGITGELFF
TRBD2,TRBV18,many,TRBJ2-1,TGTGCCAGCTCGCCCTATACGGGGGGGAACAATGAGCAGTTCTTC,CASSPYTGGNNEQFF
NA,TRBV7-3,medium-sized,TRBJ2-1,TGTGCCAGCAGCCTAGGTACCAACAATGAGCAGTTCTTC,CASSLGTNNEQFF